Following are 12 T cell receptor beta chains from one sample sequenced in a study of blood T cell repertoires in COVID-19. The assay was immunoSEQ multiplex PCR, and TCRdb's table has in-frame clones only and misses some. This sample has fewer than 450,000 clones, with approximately 90% found just once. The specimen sequenced was PBMCs or T cells enriched from blood (not recorded which). These receptors were obtained from a young woman who had recovered from COVID-19.

The chain employs TRBV4-2 and TRBJ1-1, with D possibly being TRBD1 (5 bases). Germline CDR1 and CDR2: LGHNA and YNFKEQ. There are 18 residues in the CDR3. Trimming took off 4 bases at V and 0 bases at J, with 21 bases between the two ends. The CDR3 nucleotides read TGTGCCAGCAGCCGAACGGGGACTGTCTTGGGAATGAACACTGAAGCTTTCTTT. Encoded protein: CASSRTGTVLGMNTEAFF.

This sequence joins TRBV11-2 and TRBJ2-1; 8 positions match TRBD1. This CDR3 region has 16 residues. Germline V gene lookup returns CDR1 SGHAT and CDR2 FQNNGV. V lost 4 bases, J lost 4 bases, and 9 bases stayed unmatched. The CDR3 is CASSSYRGSIYNEQFF. CDR3 bases: TGTGCCAGCAGCTCATACAGGGGGTCCATATACAATGAGCAGTTCTTC. Combining the CDR3 with reference TRBV11-2 and TRBJ2-1 gives the whole variable domain EAGVAQSPRYKIIEKRQSVAFWCNPISGHATLYWYQQILGQGPKLLIQFQNNGVVDDSQLPKDRFSAERLKGVDSTLKIQPAKLEDSAVYLCASSSYRGSIYNEQFFGPGTRLTVL.

The chain combines TRBV5-6 with TRBJ1-2, with no clear D. The CDR3 has 14 residues. Trimming removed 0 bases from V and 1 base from J, with 7 bases in between. Germline CDR1 is SGHDT and CDR2 is YYEEEE. In DNA, the CDR3 is TGTGCCAGCAGCTTGGGAGGGATTAACTATGGCTACACCTTC. Its protein is CASSLGGINYGYTF.

This clone occurred once. The chain combines TRBV5-1 with TRBJ2-7, with TRBD1 matching 7 bases. J was trimmed by 2 bases and V by 0 bases; bases with no gene match: 5. Per the germline V gene, CDR1 is SGHRS and CDR2 is YFSETQ. The CDR3 spans 15 residues. CDR3 residues: CASSLALGQAYEQYF. DNA of the CDR3: TGCGCCAGCAGCTTGGCCCTAGGACAGGCCTACGAGCAGTACTTC. Full variable domain (remainder filled in from reference TRBV5-1 and TRBJ2-7): KAGVTQTPRYLIKTRGQQVTLSCSPISGHRSVSWYQQTPGQGLQFLFEYFSETQRNKGNFPGRFSGRQFSNSRSEMNVSTLELGDSALYLCASSLALGQAYEQYFGPGTRLTVT.

The J gene is TRBJ1-6, the V gene TRBV10-2; D call uncertain. The V end lost 2 bases, the J end lost 0 bases, and 8 bases lay between the germline ends. This CDR3 spans 16 amino acids. Germline V gives CDR1 WSHSY, CDR2 SAAADI. The CDR3 region has the DNA TGCGCCAGCAGTGAGGGGGAGAGCTCCTATAATTCACCCCTCCACTTT. Translating gives CASSEGESSYNSPLHF.

This sequence joins TRBV24-1 and TRBJ2-3; TRBD1 aligns across 8 bases. This CDR3 is 17 amino acids long. Germline CDR1 is KGHDR and CDR2 is SFDVKD. V was clipped by 6 bases and J by 6 bases; unmatched bases: 16. The CDR3: CATSHSPGTGPGDTQYF. The CDR3 region has the DNA TGTGCCACCAGTCACAGCCCCGGGACAGGCCCGGGGGATACGCAGTATTTT.

The genes are TRBV4-2 and TRBJ2-1; 13 bases fit TRBD2. V trimming: 6 bases; J trimming: 4 bases; junction bases outside the gene matches: 3. From germline, CDR1 is LGHNA and CDR2 YNFKEQ. The CDR3 consists of 15 residues. Here the CDR3 DNA reads TGTGCCAGCAGTCGACTAGCGGGGGGATACAATGAGCAGTTCTTC. As protein: CASSRLAGGYNEQFF.

The table lists this clone with a count of one. The chain carries TRBV10-3 and TRBJ1-3; TRBD1 is a possible D gene (5 bases). CDR3 length: 15 amino acids. V lost 6 bases to trimming and J lost 7 bases, with 19 bases between them. Germline V gene lookup returns CDR1 ENHRY and CDR2 SYGVKD. Written as DNA, the CDR3 is TGTGCCATCAGAGGGGAATCAGACATATGGAACACCATATATTTT. This encodes CAIRGESDIWNTIYF.

The genes are TRBV6-4 and TRBJ2-7; 12 bases align to TRBD2. The CDR3 contains 16 residues. CDR1 and CDR2 (germline): MRHNA, SNTAGT. V dropped 3 bases and J dropped 2; count of bases not matched to a gene: 5. The CDR3 region is CASSEYGLAGTYEQYF. CDR3 DNA: TGTGCCAGCAGTGAATACGGACTAGCGGGGACCTACGAGCAGTACTTC.

The CDR3 sequence: CASSSDRSPYEQYF. In nucleotides, the CDR3 is TGCGCCAGCAGCTCGGACAGGTCACCCTACGAGCAGTACTTC. This chain uses TRBV5-1 with TRBJ2-7, with 7 positions matching TRBD1. Germline lookup yields CDR1 SGHRS and CDR2 YFSETQ. V lost 3 bases and J lost 2; bases outside the gene matches: 5. The length of the CDR3 is 14 residues.

This clone was detected only once. The chain joins TRBV15 to TRBJ1-5, with TRBD1 matching over 9 bases. J was trimmed by 4 bases and V by 1 base; bases with no gene match: 5. Looked up from germline, CDR1 is LNHNV and CDR2 is YYDKDF (reference sequence). The CDR3 length is 16 residues. The CDR3 DNA sequence: TGTGCCACCAGCAGAGGGGGACAGGGATTTAATCAGCCCCAGCATTTT. It yields the protein CATSRGGQGFNQPQHF.

The J gene is TRBJ1-5, the V gene TRBV21-1. TRBV21-1 is given as a pseudogene. This CDR3 spans 15 amino acids. In DNA form, the CDR3 reads TGTGCCAGCAGCAAATCCACTTGGTGGAATCAGCCCCAGCATTTT. Residues: CASSKSTWWNQPQHF.